Below are 10 T cell receptor beta chains sequenced from a single sample in a study of Graves' ophthalmopathy and Graves' hyperthyroidism. Beta-chain TCR CDR3 regions were amplified from RNA transcripts. Following a first-round RT-PCR that used HTBI primers, a second-round multiplex PCR was carried out. TCRdb redid the calling of the multiplex PCR reads with MiXCR, one entry per CDR3 protein. The table shows under 400,000 distinct CDR3 sequences, with roughly 15% occurring only once. Sequencing was performed on peripheral blood. The receptors here all came from an adult man with Graves' ophthalmopathy.

This clonotype was counted ten times or more. The gene calls are TRBV6-5 and TRBJ1-2; the D is unclear. V was cut by 6 bases and J by 2 bases, with 10 bases left in between. Germline V gene sequence: CDR1 MNHEY, CDR2 SVGAGI. The CDR3 consists of 13 residues. DNA of the CDR3: TGTGCCAGCAGGCCGACATTAAACTATGGCTACACCTTC. Its translation is CASRPTLNYGYTF.

This clonotype was observed at least ten times. The chain employs TRBV7-9 and TRBJ2-5; D is ambiguous. Trimming pared 2 bases from V and 1 base from J, leaving 8 bases between. The CDR3 totals 14 residues. Germline V gives CDR1 SEHNR, CDR2 FQNEAQ (reference sequence). CDR3 in amino acids: CASSLLDRQETQYF. For the CDR3, the DNA is TGTGCCAGCAGCTTACTGGACCGCCAAGAGACCCAGTACTTC.

This clonotype was recorded at least ten times. This rearrangement joins TRBV6-1 to TRBJ1-2, with 7 bases lining up with TRBD1. The V segment lost 6 bases and the J segment 4 bases; nucleotides outside the gene matches: 8. CDR1 MNHNS and CDR2 SASEGT come from the germline V gene. The CDR3 spans 14 residues. DNA of the CDR3: TGTGCCAGCAGAGAGCTTACAGGGGCCTATGGCTACACCTTC. Translating it yields CASRELTGAYGYTF.

At least ten counts were recorded for this clonotype. The V call is TRBV24-1, the J call TRBJ2-7; D ambiguous. V lost 0 bases to trimming and J lost 0 bases, with 2 bases between them. There are 13 residues in the CDR3. The germline V gene has CDR1 KGHDR and CDR2 SFDVKD. CDR3 DNA sequence: TGTGCCACCAGTGATTTGAACTCCTACGAGCAGTACTTC. Translation: CATSDLNSYEQYF.

This clonotype has ten or more counts. The chain is built from TRBV6-1 and TRBJ1-1; TRBD1 aligns across 10 bases. V shed 6 bases, J shed 8 bases, and the junction held 3 bases outside the gene matches. The CDR3 spans 12 residues. Looked up from germline, CDR1 is MNHNS and CDR2 is SASEGT. CDR3 sequence: CASSRTGGEAFF. Written as DNA, the CDR3 is TGTGCCAGCAGCCGGACAGGGGGAGAAGCTTTCTTT.

This clonotype was found many times. This chain links TRBV20-1 with TRBJ1-1; D is perhaps TRBD1 (5 bases). Trimming removed 4 bases from V and 8 bases from J, with 11 bases in between. Germline V gene data show CDR1 as DFQATT and CDR2 as SNEGSKA (reference sequence). The CDR3 loop spans 11 amino acids. CDR3 sequence reads: CSATLREEAFF. In DNA, the CDR3 is TGCAGTGCTACTCTCAGGGAAGAAGCTTTCTTT.

This clonotype was counted at least ten times. This CDR3 is CASSGDRVGNSPLHF. The CDR3 bases are TGCGCCAGCAGCGGTGACAGGGTTGGTAATTCACCCCTCCACTTT. The gene calls are TRBV5-1 and TRBJ1-6, with 7 bases that match TRBD1. The germline CDR1 and CDR2 sequences are SGHRS and YFSETQ. The CDR3 length is 15 residues. V lost 4 bases, J lost 6 bases, and 7 bases stayed unmatched.

Many counts were recorded for this clonotype. The rearrangement links TRBV2 to TRBJ2-7; 7 nucleotides match TRBD1. The V gene end was trimmed by 8 bases and the J gene end by 7 bases; junction bases not matched to a gene: 11. There are 13 residues in the CDR3. Germline CDR1 reads SNHLY; CDR2 reads FYNNEI. CDR3 amino acids: CASADRSKGEQYF. In DNA, the CDR3 is TGTGCCAGCGCGGACAGGTCAAAAGGGGAGCAGTACTTC. Full variable domain (outside the CDR3, taken from reference TRBV2 and TRBJ2-7): EPEVTQTPSHQVTQMGQEVILRCVPISNHLYFYWYRQILGQKVEFLVSFYNNEISEKSEIFDDQFSVERPDGSNFTLKIRSTKLEDSAMYFCASADRSKGEQYFGPGTRLTVT.

In its sample, this clonotype was seen many times. The chain combines TRBV7-2 with TRBJ2-4; 12 nucleotides align to TRBD2. There are 17 residues in the CDR3. Germline lookup yields CDR1 SGHTA and CDR2 FQGNSA. V lost 3 bases, J lost 0 bases, and 3 bases stayed unmatched. The CDR3 bases are TGTGCCAGCAGCTTGTCTAGCGGGGGGGTAGCCAAAAACATTCAGTACTTC. Translation: CASSLSSGGVAKNIQYF.

The chain employs TRBV6-5 and TRBJ2-2, with D uncertain. Trimming left V 4 bases short and J 1 base short, with 7 bases between. Germline V gene sequence: CDR1 MNHEY, CDR2 SVGAGI. The CDR3 has 14 amino acids. The CDR3 DNA reads TGTGCCAGCAGTTCACTTGTGAACACCGGGGAGCTGTTTTTT. It yields the protein CASSSLVNTGELFF.